This T cell receptor (beta chain) was recovered during a study of blood T cell repertoires in COVID-19. Across the study: The United States, Italy and Spain were the sources of the acute and convalescent COVID-19 samples. Nucleic acid was either cDNA or gDNA, and it came from T cells, B-cell-depleted T cells, or PBMCs.

As processed by the authors: Amplification of reference gene primers was used by the study to estimate nucleated cell counts. TCRdb's copy holds only in-frame clones and misses some; the assay was immunoSEQ multiplex PCR. V, J and clone size reflect that table, while D and trimming were determined from the DNA. This sample has some 100,000 clones, with 87% found just once. The trim removed 5 bases at V and 2 bases at J, leaving 9 bases unmatched. CDR1 is GTSNPN, CDR2 SVGIG, per germline (reference sequence). This CDR3 region has 16 residues. The sequenced sample was peripheral blood. J is TRBJ2-2 and V is TRBV30; 9 bases align to TRBD1. This clonotype was obtained from a woman in her 30s with acute or convalescent COVID-19. Here the CDR3 reads CAWDLGTGSNTGELFF. The CDR3 DNA reads TGTGCCTGGGACCTCGGGACAGGGTCAAACACCGGGGAGCTGTTTTTT.